This T cell receptor (beta chain) comes out of a study of regulatory T cells in long-lasting Graves disease listed by TCRdb under 2021. General notes on the study: Antithyroid drugs had been taken for less than 3 months by newly diagnosed Graves' disease patients. The study was registered as a clinical trial and conducted in China. A total of roughly 33 samples were covered by TCR sequencing, comprising some 13 persistent and roughly 20 newly diagnosed Graves' disease patients. This study used TCR sequencing and RNA sequencing of peripheral blood to compare persistent Graves' disease patients against newly diagnosed Graves' disease patients. Broad study findings and their caveats: More public clonotypes were shared among persistent patients (under 3,000) than among newly diagnosed patients (roughly 1,000). Only the TCR beta chain was sequenced and analyzed. Persistent disease showed preferential use of TRBV28, TRBJ1-2 and TRBJ2-5, whereas newly diagnosed disease favored TRBV20-1 and TRBJ2-1. The authors noted that the small sample size was a limitation that may lower accuracy. Only peripheral blood was studied, because thyroid tissue, the primary lesion, was inaccessible. Compared with newly diagnosed patients, patients with persistent Graves' disease had lower TCR Shannon entropy and fewer highly expanded clones, which suggests clonal expansion.

The CDR3 has 13 amino acids, counting the end cysteine and phenylalanine. The DNA shown is the 39-base CDR3, in frame from base 1. The junction carries 15 bases between V and J, which are trimmed by 5 bases and 6 bases respectively. From a lookup of the germline V gene, CDR1 and CDR2 are SQVTM and ANQGSEA. The label giving this sample's time point can be read as: newly diagnosed GD, antithyroid drugs for less than 3 months. For both TCR sequencing and RNA sequencing, RNA was extracted from PBMCs using TRIzol. The diagnosis of Graves' disease followed American Thyroid Association guidelines. Patients were recruited from an endocrinology department in Xi'an, China. Each patient gave roughly 8.4 milliliters of peripheral blood, collected in an EDTA anticoagulant tube. Ficoll Paque Plus density gradient separation was used to isolate PBMCs, and no further T cell sorting was done. An Agilent 2100 Bioanalyzer and agarose gel were used to check RNA quality, while a NanoDrop 2000 measured RNA concentration.

Library method: multiplex PCR. Sequencer: Illumina HiSeq 4000. CDR3 regions were amplified by Arm-PCR with iRepertoire HTBI primers to construct TCR beta libraries. Before sequencing, the PCR products went through gel purification. Regarding the original processing steps: Gene usage analysis of CDR3 amino acid clonotypes used the approximately 62 TRBV and 11 to 15 TRBJ segments found across samples. COPE and FqMerger were used to merge filtered high-quality paired reads into contigs. Contigs were aligned with BLAST to IMGT TRBV, TRBD and TRBJ reference genes, and CDR3 was defined per IMGT. Any clonotype with a frequency above 0.1% was counted as a highly expanded clone. Shannon entropy served as the measure of repertoire diversity, while the Gini coefficient captured V-J evenness. A clonotype was considered public if more than one individual shared it. TCRdb cleaned the public reads at Q25 with fastp, built clones with MiXCR and kept in-frame beta chains. All rows with the same CDR3 protein become a single entry with the most common DNA and genes. These V and J calls are TCRdb output, not the study's own analysis. For this sample there are 300,000 to 450,000 distinct CDR3 sequences; around 15% appear just once. The ten largest clones represent 22% of the sample.

This clonotype turned up a few times. It lacks a known antigen. No quality values exist for individual bases; no much larger clone is one base distant. The sequence derives from a female donor with Graves disease. This chain joins TRBV29-1 to TRBJ2-3; the D gene is perhaps TRBD1 or TRBD2, as each covers 5 bases. The starting material was peripheral blood mononuclear cells (PBMCs), obtained at new diagnosis, from a patient treated with antithyroid drugs. The CDR3 region: CSVSAGAGDTQYF. DNA sequence: TGCAGCGTTTCTGCGGGTGCAGGGGATACGCAGTATTTT.